This TCR beta chain was profiled in a study of spatial heterogeneity in lung cancer. This clonotype was seen only a few times. Time point given: sample taken at primary tumor resection. TCRdb analysed the 5' RACE reads with MiXCR anew, one entry per CDR3 protein. The sample includes 85,000 to 100,000 distinct CDR3 sequences, 12% of them seen just once. The specimen comprised PBMCs, sampled at surgery. The receptor was derived from a male donor with early-stage non-small cell lung cancer.

CDR3 residues: CASSPGQGRSGRATDTQYF. The CDR3 DNA is TGTGCCAGCAGCCCGGGACAGGGGAGGAGCGGGAGGGCGACAGATACGCAGTATTTT. The chain employs TRBV5-4 and TRBJ2-3; D tentatively fits TRBD1 or TRBD2 (10 bases each). CDR1 is SGHNT, CDR2 YYREEE, per germline (reference sequence). The V end was cut by 4 bases, the J end by 3 bases, with 27 bases between. The CDR3 spans 19 residues. Filled out from reference TRBV5-4 and TRBJ2-3, the complete variable domain reads ETGVTQSPTHLIKTRGQQVTLRCSSQSGHNTVSWYQQALGQGPQFIFQYYREEENGRGNFPPRFSGLQFPNYSSELNVNALELDDSALYLCASSPGQGRSGRATDTQYFGPGTRLTVL.